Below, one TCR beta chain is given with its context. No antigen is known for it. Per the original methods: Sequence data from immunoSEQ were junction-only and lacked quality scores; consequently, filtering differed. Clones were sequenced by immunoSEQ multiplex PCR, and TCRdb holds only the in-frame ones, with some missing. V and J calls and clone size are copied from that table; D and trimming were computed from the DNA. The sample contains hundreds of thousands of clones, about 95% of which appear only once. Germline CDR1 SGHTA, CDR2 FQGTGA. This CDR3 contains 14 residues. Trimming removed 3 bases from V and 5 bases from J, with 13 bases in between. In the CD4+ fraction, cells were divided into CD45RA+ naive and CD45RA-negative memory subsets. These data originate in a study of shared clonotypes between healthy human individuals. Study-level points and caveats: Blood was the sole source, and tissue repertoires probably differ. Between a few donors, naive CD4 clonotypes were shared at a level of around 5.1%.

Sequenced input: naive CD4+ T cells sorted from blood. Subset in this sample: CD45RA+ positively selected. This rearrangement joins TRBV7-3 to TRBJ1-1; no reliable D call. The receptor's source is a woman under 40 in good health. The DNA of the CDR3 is TGTGCCAGCAGCTTGGGCCAGTCGAGGACTGAAGCTTTCTTT. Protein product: CASSLGQSRTEAFF.